These T cell receptor beta chains were read from a single sample in a study of blood T cell repertoires in COVID-19. Produced via immunoSEQ multiplex PCR; TCRdb's table is partial and in-frame only. There are approximately 130,000 clones in the sample; around nine tenths occur only once, and roughly 2.2% lies in the top ten. Sequenced material: peripheral blood. The receptors originated from a woman aged 45-60 years with acute or convalescent COVID-19. Both conserved end residues are part of each CDR3. Fields, in order: J gene, clone size, D gene, V gene, CDR3 DNA, CDR3 protein. A D gene is named only where the DNA matches it firmly. The size field is filled for only some rows; it gives once, few, many or a size class.

TRBJ1-1 | NA | TRBD1 | TRBV10-3 | TGTGCCATCAGTGATACGGTTACAGGGGCTGGTGAAGCTTTCTTT | CAISDTVTGAGEAFF
TRBJ1-2 | once | NA | TRBV6-2/TRBV6-3 | TGTGCCAGCAGTGACAGGAACAACTATGGCTACACCTTC | CASSDRNNYGYTF
TRBJ2-7 | NA | NA | TRBV21-1 | TGTGCCAGCAGCAAATTTGGGACTAGCGGGAGGGTGAGGGCCTACGAGCAGTACTTC | CASSKFGTSGRVRAYEQYF
TRBJ1-2 | NA | TRBD1 | TRBV9 | TGTGCCAGCAGCGAAGGGACAGGCGCCGGGTTCAACTATGGCTACACCTTC | CASSEGTGAGFNYGYTF
TRBJ2-7 | NA | NA | TRBV18 | TGTGCCAGCTCATCCCAGGGGTCCGATTACGAGCAGTACTTC | CASSSQGSDYEQYF
TRBJ1-6 | NA | TRBD1 | TRBV15 | TGTGCCACCAGCAGAGGCAGGGGGCGAGAGTCACCCCTCCACTTT | CATSRGRGRESPLHF
TRBJ1-3 | NA | TRBD1 | TRBV5-6 | TGTGCCAGCAGCCCTGACAGGGCTGACACCATATATTTT | CASSPDRADTIYF
TRBJ1-4 | once | NA | TRBV21-1 | TGTGCCAGCAGCAAAGGGCCCGCAACTAATGAAAAACTGTTTTTT | CASSKGPATNEKLFF
TRBJ1-2 | NA | NA | TRBV3-1/TRBV3-2 | TGTGCCAGCAGCCAAGGGCAGGGGTTTGGCTACACCTTC | CASSQGQGFGYTF
TRBJ1-1 | NA | TRBD1 | TRBV18 | TGTGCCAGCTCACCGTTTGACAGGGGCCCAGCGAACACTGAAGCTTTCTTT | CASSPFDRGPANTEAFF
TRBJ2-2 | NA | TRBD1 | TRBV9 | TGTGCCAGCAGCCCGAGGGGACAGGGGTTAACCGGGGAGCTGTTTTTT | CASSPRGQGLTGELFF
TRBJ1-2 | NA | NA | TRBV9 | TGTGCCAGCAGCACAGGACAGCCGACGTTGTTCGGCTACACCTTC | CASSTGQPTLFGYTF
TRBJ1-4 | NA | TRBD1 | TRBV5-1 | TGCGCCAGCAGCCCAGCTCGGGACAGGGCCCTTGCAACTAATGAAAAACTGTTTTTT | CASSPARDRALATNEKLFF
TRBJ2-5 | NA | TRBD2 | TRBV11-2 | TGTGCCAGCAGCCCCCCCCTAGCGGATCAAGAGACCCAGTACTTC | CASSPPLADQETQYF
TRBJ1-2 | NA | TRBD1 | TRBV7-2 | TGTGCCAGCAGCTTGGACAGGATCCCAGATGGCTACACCTTC | CASSLDRIPDGYTF